This TCR beta chain was documented in a study of CD4 T cell repertoires in COVID-19. Produced via immunoSEQ multiplex PCR; TCRdb's table is partial and in-frame only. The sample lists about 22,000 clones, roughly 87% occurring once. The CDR3 has 14 residues. Germline CDR1 is SGHDN and CDR2 is FVKESK. V gave up 5 bases and J gave up 7 bases, with 17 bases separating them. No culture step preceded sequencing of the ex vivo isolated memory T cells. The receptor comes from a human donor who had COVID-19. This specimen consisted of central memory CD4+ T cells from blood, obtained before the COVID-19 pandemic. The chain has TRBV14 and TRBJ2-5; maybe TRBD2 (6 bases). The CDR3 DNA reads TGTGCCAGCAGCATGCAGTTCCGCGGGGCGACCCAGTACTTC. Residues: CASSMQFRGATQYF.